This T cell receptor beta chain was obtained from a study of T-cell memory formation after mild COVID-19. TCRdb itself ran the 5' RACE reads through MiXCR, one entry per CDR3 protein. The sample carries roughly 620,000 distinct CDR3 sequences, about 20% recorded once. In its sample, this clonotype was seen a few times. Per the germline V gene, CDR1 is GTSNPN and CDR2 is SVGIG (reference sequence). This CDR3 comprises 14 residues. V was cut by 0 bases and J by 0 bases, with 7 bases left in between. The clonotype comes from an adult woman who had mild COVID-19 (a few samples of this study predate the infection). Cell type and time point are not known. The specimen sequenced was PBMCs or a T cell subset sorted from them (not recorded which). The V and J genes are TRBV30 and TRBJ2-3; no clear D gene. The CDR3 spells CAWSVLGSTDTQYF. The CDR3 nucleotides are TGTGCCTGGAGTGTACTCGGCAGCACAGATACGCAGTATTTT. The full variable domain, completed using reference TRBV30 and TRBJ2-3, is SQTIHQWPATLVQPVGSPLSLECTVEGTSNPNLYWYRQAAGRGLQLLFYSVGIGQISSEVPQNLSASRPQDRQFILSSKKLLLSDSGFYLCAWSVLGSTDTQYFGPGTRLTVL.